Below, 25 T cell receptor beta chains from the same sample are listed, as sequenced in a study of Ad26.COV2.S vaccination and SARS-CoV-2 variants (dated by TCRdb to the early 2020s). Taken with the paper, the label for treatment or condition translates to: 15 to 20 received Ad26.COV2.S at low or high dose, single or two shots; 5 received placebo; per-sample allocation not given. For vaccine and placebo recipients, the sequenced repertoires came from samples collected on day 63 after the first injection. The library was made by the immunoSEQ multiplex PCR assay. The table was pulled from immuneACCESS by TCRdb, which kept in-frame rearrangements only. Such tables lose some clones; where checked, under half of the loss comes from unresolved V genes, and the rest has no known cause. The sample table shows some 450,000 clones, and 90% are seen once. The top ten clonotypes cover about 4.5% of the sample.

Sequences were derived from peripheral blood, sampled in a trial of Ad26.COV2.S vaccine versus placebo. The source of these receptors is a person between 18 and 65 years old who received the Ad26.COV2.S COVID-19 vaccine or a placebo.

The chain carries TRBV5-1 and TRBJ2-7; TRBD2 matches at 11 bases. Unmatched junction bases numbered 5, after V lost 5 bases and J lost 1 base. CDR3 length: 15 residues. The V gene's germline CDR1 is SGHRS and CDR2 YFSETQ. CDR3 sequence: CASRDSGRGSYEQYF. CDR3 DNA: TGCGCCAGCAGGGATAGCGGGAGGGGTTCCTACGAGCAGTACTTC.

This clone was counted a single time. The chain has TRBV6-1 and TRBJ1-1, with a weak D call TRBD1 (5 bases). This CDR3 comprises 15 residues. Trimming took off 3 bases at V and 1 base at J, with 12 bases between the two ends. Germline CDR1 reads MNHNS; CDR2 reads SASEGT. CDR3: CASSDRTPPNTEAFF. The CDR3, as DNA: TGTGCCAGCAGTGATAGGACACCTCCGAACACTGAAGCTTTCTTT.

This sequence joins TRBV19 and TRBJ2-3, with TRBD1 matching over 9 bases. This CDR3 region has 16 residues. Germline trimming cut 7 bases from V and 1 base from J; bases unmatched to any gene: 9. Germline V gene sequence: CDR1 LNHDA, CDR2 SQIVND (reference sequence). Here the CDR3 reads CASTRTGASRTDTQYF. CDR3 in DNA: TGTGCCAGTACCCGGACAGGGGCCTCTCGCACAGATACGCAGTATTTT.

The chain combines TRBV4-1 with TRBJ1-1; 8 bases are a match to TRBD1. Per the germline V gene, CDR1 is MGHRA and CDR2 is YSYEKL. V lost 4 bases and J lost 6; bases outside the gene matches: 10. This CDR3 contains 15 residues. The CDR3 DNA is TGCGCCAGCAGCCGCGCCGGACAGGGAAGTGCTGAAGCTTTCTTT. Its protein is CASSRAGQGSAEAFF.

The J gene is TRBJ1-6, the V gene TRBV28; no clear D. The CDR3 spans 16 residues. Germline CDR1 reads MDHEN; CDR2 reads SYDVKM. Trimming shortened V by 4 bases and J by 5 bases, and 15 bases separated the two germline ends. CDR3: CASSSRIKPNNSPLHF. For the CDR3, the DNA is TGTGCCAGCAGTTCACGGATAAAGCCGAATAATTCACCCCTCCACTTT.

J is TRBJ2-1 and V is TRBV27; no definite D call. CDR3 size: 16 residues. Trimming stripped 1 base from V and 0 bases from J, with 10 bases between. Per the germline V gene, CDR1 is MNHEY and CDR2 is SMNVEV (reference sequence). CDR3 nucleotides: TGTGCCAGCAGTTTATTGCACGAGCCCTCCTACAATGAGCAGTTCTTC. Protein sequence: CASSLLHEPSYNEQFF.

J is TRBJ1-3 and V is TRBV10-2; no definite D call. This CDR3 comprises 16 residues. Germline assignment: CDR1 WSHSY and CDR2 SAAADI. Trimming stripped 5 bases from V and 0 bases from J, with 14 bases between. The CDR3 DNA reads as TGCGCCAGCAGTTATAGCGGCTCCGACTCTGGAAACACCATATATTTT. It yields the protein CASSYSGSDSGNTIYF.

The genes are TRBV15 and TRBJ2-7; no firm D call. CDR3 size: 13 residues. CDR1 is LNHNV and CDR2 is YYDKDF in the germline V gene (reference sequence). The germline V and J ends were trimmed by 0 bases and 6 bases, with 9 bases remaining between them. The chain's CDR3 is CATSRDKLGEQYF. CDR3 bases: TGTGCCACCAGCAGAGATAAGTTGGGCGAGCAGTACTTC.

The chain recombines TRBV4-2 with TRBJ2-3, with TRBD1 matching over 10 bases. This CDR3 spans 16 amino acids. CDR1 and CDR2 (germline): LGHNA, YNFKEQ. The ends lost 0 bases at V and 5 bases at J; junction bases unmatched: 5. CDR3 region: CASSQDRGQGGDTQYF. CDR3 DNA: TGTGCCAGCAGCCAAGATCGCGGACAGGGGGGAGATACGCAGTATTTT.

J is TRBJ2-1 and V is TRBV4-1; tentatively, D is TRBD1 or TRBD2 (5 bases each). This CDR3 contains 14 residues. V gave up 3 bases and J gave up 5 bases, with 11 bases separating them. The germline V gene has CDR1 MGHRA and CDR2 YSYEKL. The CDR3 region is CASSHRDADNEQFF. The DNA for the CDR3 is TGCGCCAGCAGCCACCGGGACGCCGACAATGAGCAGTTCTTC.

The chain employs TRBV27 and TRBJ1-1, with TRBD1 as a possible D gene (5 bases). V was trimmed by 2 bases and J by 4 bases, leaving 17 bases between them. Germline CDR1 MNHEY, CDR2 SMNVEV (reference sequence). The CDR3 totals 16 residues. The CDR3 DNA reads as TGTGCCAGCAGTTTAGACATCGGGGCGGTCGGCACTGAAGCTTTCTTT. This gives the protein CASSLDIGAVGTEAFF.

This chain joins TRBV5-4 and TRBJ2-2; 9 bases map to TRBD2. Germline loops: CDR1 SGHNT, CDR2 YYREEE (reference sequence). After removal of 4 bases from V and 6 bases from J, the junction contained 10 bases not matched to a gene. This CDR3 contains 16 residues. The CDR3 loop reads CASSHWRREGAGELFF. The CDR3 DNA follows: TGTGCCAGCAGCCATTGGCGGCGGGAGGGGGCCGGGGAGCTGTTTTTT.

V and J are TRBV2 and TRBJ1-6, with TRBD1 as a possible D gene (6 bases). This CDR3 is built from 15 residues. V was trimmed by 6 bases and J by 7 bases, leaving 16 bases between them. Germline V gene data show CDR1 as SNHLY and CDR2 as FYNNEI. In nucleotides, the CDR3 is TGTGCCAGCAGCCCCACGGACAGTGTAAATTCACCCCTCCACTTT. It is translated as CASSPTDSVNSPLHF.

V usage is TRBV10-2 and J usage is TRBJ2-7; a possible D gene is TRBD1 (6 bases). The ends were cut back, 6 bases at V and 6 bases at J, with 15 bases in the middle. Germline V lookup: CDR1 WSHSY, CDR2 SAAADI. The CDR3 runs to 13 residues. The CDR3 sequence is CASRTGSGSEQYF. For the CDR3, the DNA is TGCGCCAGCAGAACAGGGTCGGGCTCCGAGCAGTACTTC.

The chain combines TRBV9 with TRBJ2-2; D remains unclear. Germline assignment: CDR1 SGDLS and CDR2 YYNGEE. The CDR3 spans 17 residues. V dropped 3 bases and J dropped 0 bases, with 15 bases sitting between them. As DNA, the CDR3 is TGTGCCAGCAGCGGAAGCCCGAGTGGACCGAACACCGGGGAGCTGTTTTTT. This codes for CASSGSPSGPNTGELFF.

Here the CDR3 DNA reads TGCGCCAGCAGCCCTTTTTCGTCAGCCTCCTACAATGAGCAGTTCTTC. Encoded protein: CASSPFSSASYNEQFF. This chain joins TRBV5-1 and TRBJ2-1; D remains ambiguous. This CDR3 spans 16 amino acids. V was trimmed by 4 bases and J by 0 bases, leaving 14 bases between them. The V gene's germline CDR1 is SGHRS and CDR2 YFSETQ.

CDR3 in amino acids: CASSFSGSGGGYTF. For the CDR3, the DNA is TGTGCCAGCAGCTTTTCAGGGAGTGGTGGAGGCTACACCTTC. The chain employs TRBV7-9 and TRBJ1-2; maybe TRBD1 (5 bases). There are 14 residues in the CDR3. The germline gives CDR1 SEHNR, CDR2 FQNEAQ (reference sequence). V was clipped by 3 bases and J by 8 bases, with 16 bases between them.

The chain recombines TRBV30 with TRBJ1-2; 7 positions match TRBD1. The trim removed 2 bases at V and 7 bases at J, leaving 7 bases unmatched. The CDR3 is made up of 13 amino acids. Germline V gene data show CDR1 as GTSNPN and CDR2 as SVGIG (reference sequence). DNA for the CDR3: TGTGCCTGGAGTACACAGACAGGGTCTGGCTACACCTTC. Translation: CAWSTQTGSGYTF.

This sequence joins TRBV11-1 and TRBJ2-5, with a tentative D call TRBD2 (6 bases). The CDR3 length is 14 residues. V was cut by 0 bases and J by 5 bases, with 10 bases left in between. Germline V lookup: CDR1 SGHAT, CDR2 FQDESV (reference sequence). Here the CDR3 DNA reads TGTGCCAGCAGCTTAGCGCCAGGGAGGGAGACCCAGTACTTC. Translating it yields CASSLAPGRETQYF.

The chain combines TRBV6-5 with TRBJ2-7; D gene unclear. Germline V gene lookup returns CDR1 MNHEY and CDR2 SVGAGI. V was shortened by 1 base and J by 2 bases, with 12 bases between the two germline ends. This CDR3 comprises 15 residues. CDR3 coding DNA: TGTGCCAGCAGTTACTATTTCGGCAGGACCTACGAGCAGTACTTC. Amino acids: CASSYYFGRTYEQYF.

The chain is built from TRBV6-2 or TRBV6-3 and TRBJ2-7; D gene uncertain. The CDR3 spans 14 residues. In germline, CDR1 is MNHEY, CDR2 SVGEGT. Between the trimmed V and J ends, which lost 2 bases and 6 bases, there was a span of 14 bases. DNA of the CDR3: TGTGCCAGCAGTTACCCTGACCTCCTCGGCGAGCAGTACTTC. Protein sequence: CASSYPDLLGEQYF.

The CDR3 reads CASIPGGGSSYNEQFF. The CDR3 DNA is TGTGCCAGTATCCCGGGTGGCGGGAGCTCCTACAATGAGCAGTTCTTC. The rearrangement links TRBV19 to TRBJ2-1; 7 positions agree with TRBD2. V gave up 7 bases and J gave up 0 bases; unmatched junction bases: 9. Germline CDR1 is LNHDA and CDR2 is SQIVND (reference sequence). The CDR3 consists of 16 residues.

J is TRBJ2-7 and V is TRBV7-9; 7 bases are shared with TRBD1. The CDR3 totals 15 residues. After removal of 5 bases from V and 5 bases from J, the junction contained 12 bases not matched to a gene. Germline CDR1 is SEHNR and CDR2 is FQNEAQ (reference sequence). DNA for the CDR3: TGTGCCAGCAGCATCTACGACAGGGCCTCACACGAGCAGTACTTC. Translating gives CASSIYDRASHEQYF.

This clone was recorded once. V gene TRBV11-2 combines with J gene TRBJ2-3, with 7 bases matching TRBD1. V lost 7 bases and J lost 2; bases outside the gene matches: 6. This CDR3 comprises 14 residues. CDR1 and CDR2 from the germline V gene are SGHAT and FQNNGV. CDR3: CASKPRGNTDTQYF. CDR3 DNA: TGTGCCAGCAAGCCCAGGGGGAACACAGATACGCAGTATTTT.

The V call is TRBV5-6, the J call TRBJ1-3; 9 positions agree with TRBD1. Trimming at V came to 6 bases and at J to 4 bases, leaving 8 bases not matched to a gene. Germline values: CDR1 SGHDT, CDR2 YYEEEE. The CDR3 spans 15 residues. CDR3 in amino acids: CASIQMGQGGNTIYF. The CDR3 nucleotides read TGTGCCAGCATCCAAATGGGACAGGGCGGAAACACCATATATTTT.